The source of this TCR beta chain is a study of T cell repertoires in cytomegalovirus infection. For the study at large: In the study, CMV epitopes included recently identified HLA-C-restricted and well-studied HLA-B-restricted ones. A matching HLA type, together with CMV infection, was signaled by public TCR beta signatures. The study's findings and limits: Of the TCR beta families, the public ones yielded a cumulative frequency that identified carriers of CMV plus the relevant HLA. It was HLA-C-restricted CMV-specific TCR beta clonotypes that dominated the response ex vivo.

Points on this clonotype: Antigen: not known.

TCRdb reanalysed the reads using MiXCR and keeps one entry per CDR3 protein. The data show approximately 910,000 distinct CDR3 sequences, 30% to 40% seen once. Per the germline V gene, CDR1 is LNHDA and CDR2 is SQIVND (reference sequence). Trimming removed 3 bases at V and 5 bases at J, with 17 bases between. The CDR3 sequence is 16 residues long. This clonotype originated in a human donor in good health (CMV status not recorded). Some clones in this sample may be carry-over from other donors' samples. This sample comprised cultured CD8+ T cells from PBMCs, obtained from culture after CMV antigen stimulation. The rearrangement joins TRBV19 to TRBJ1-5; no definite D call. This CDR3 is CASSISDLGLHQPQHF. DNA for the CDR3: TGTGCCAGTAGTATTTCCGATTTAGGGCTCCATCAGCCCCAGCATTTT.